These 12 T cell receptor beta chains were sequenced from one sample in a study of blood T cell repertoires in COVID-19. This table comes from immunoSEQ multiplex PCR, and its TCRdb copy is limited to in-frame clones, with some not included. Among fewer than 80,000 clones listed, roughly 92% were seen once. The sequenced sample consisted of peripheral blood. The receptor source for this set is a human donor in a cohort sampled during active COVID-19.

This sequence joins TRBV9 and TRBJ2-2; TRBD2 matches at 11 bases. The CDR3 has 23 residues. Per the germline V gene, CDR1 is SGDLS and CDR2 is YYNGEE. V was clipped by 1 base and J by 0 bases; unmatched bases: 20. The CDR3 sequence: CASSVTIPRDIGLAGSNTGELFF. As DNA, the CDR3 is TGTGCCAGCAGCGTAACAATACCCCGGGACATCGGACTAGCGGGCTCGAACACCGGGGAGCTGTTTTTT. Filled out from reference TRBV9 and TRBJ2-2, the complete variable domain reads DSGVTQTPKHLITATGQRVTLRCSPRSGDLSVYWYQQSLDQGLQFLIQYYNGEERAKGNILERFSAQQFPDLHSELNLSSLELGDSALYFCASSVTIPRDIGLAGSNTGELFFGEGSRLTVL.

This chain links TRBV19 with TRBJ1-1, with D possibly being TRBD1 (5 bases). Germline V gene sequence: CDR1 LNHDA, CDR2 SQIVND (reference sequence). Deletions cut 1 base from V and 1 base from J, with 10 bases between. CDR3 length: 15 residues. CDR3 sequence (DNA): TGTGCCAGTAGTATAGGGGCAGGGAAGAACACTGAAGCTTTCTTT. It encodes CASSIGAGKNTEAFF. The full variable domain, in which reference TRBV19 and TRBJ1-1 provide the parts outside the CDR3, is DGGITQSPKYLFRKEGQNVTLSCEQNLNHDAMYWYRQDPGQGLRLIYYSQIVNDFQKGDIAEGYSVSREKKESFPLTVTSAQKNPTAFYLCASSIGAGKNTEAFFGQGTRLTVV.

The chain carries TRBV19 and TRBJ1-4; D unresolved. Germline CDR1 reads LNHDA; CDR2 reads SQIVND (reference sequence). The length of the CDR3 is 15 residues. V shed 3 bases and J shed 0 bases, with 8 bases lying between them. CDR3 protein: CASSILSTTNEKLFF. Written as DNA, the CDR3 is TGTGCCAGTAGTATTTTGAGTACAACTAATGAAAAACTGTTTTTT.

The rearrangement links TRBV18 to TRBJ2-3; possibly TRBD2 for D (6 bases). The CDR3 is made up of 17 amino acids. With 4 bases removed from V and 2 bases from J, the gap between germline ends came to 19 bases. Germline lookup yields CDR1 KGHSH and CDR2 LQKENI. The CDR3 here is CASSRVPGLGDTDTQYF. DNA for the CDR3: TGTGCCAGCTCACGTGTACCGGGACTGGGGGACACAGATACGCAGTATTTT.

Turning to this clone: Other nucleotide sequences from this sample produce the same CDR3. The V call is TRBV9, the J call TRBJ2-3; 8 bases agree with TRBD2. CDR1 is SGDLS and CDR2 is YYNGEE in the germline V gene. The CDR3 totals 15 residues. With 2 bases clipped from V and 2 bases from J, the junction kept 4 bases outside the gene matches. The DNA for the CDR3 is TGTGCCAGCAGCGTCGGCGGGGGGATCACAGATACGCAGTATTTT. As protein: CASSVGGGITDTQYF.

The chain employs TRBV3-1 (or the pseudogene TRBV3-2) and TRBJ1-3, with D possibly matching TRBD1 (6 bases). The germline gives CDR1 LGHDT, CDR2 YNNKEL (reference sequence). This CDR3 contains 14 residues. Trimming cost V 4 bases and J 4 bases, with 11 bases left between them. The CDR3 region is CASSPFQGGNTIYF. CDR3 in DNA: TGTGCCAGCAGCCCTTTTCAGGGGGGAAACACCATATATTTT.

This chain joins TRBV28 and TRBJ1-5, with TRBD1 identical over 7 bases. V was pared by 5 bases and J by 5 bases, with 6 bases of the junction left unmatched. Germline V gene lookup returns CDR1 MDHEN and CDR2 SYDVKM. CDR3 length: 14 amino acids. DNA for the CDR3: TGTGCCAGCAGTGTCGACAGGGATGATCAGCCCCAGCATTTT. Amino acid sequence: CASSVDRDDQPQHF.

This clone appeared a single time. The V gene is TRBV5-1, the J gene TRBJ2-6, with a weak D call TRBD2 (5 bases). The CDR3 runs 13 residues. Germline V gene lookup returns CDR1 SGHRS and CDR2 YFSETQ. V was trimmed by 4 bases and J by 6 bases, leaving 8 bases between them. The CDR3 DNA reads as TGCGCCAGCAGCCTTCGGGAGGCCAACGTCCTGACTTTC. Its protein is CASSLREANVLTF.

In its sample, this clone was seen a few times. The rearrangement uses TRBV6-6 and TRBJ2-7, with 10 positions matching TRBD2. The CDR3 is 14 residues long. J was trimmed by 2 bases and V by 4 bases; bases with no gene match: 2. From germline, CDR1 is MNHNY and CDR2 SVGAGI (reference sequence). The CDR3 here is CASSLSGRAYEQYF. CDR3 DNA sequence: TGTGCCAGCAGTTTAAGCGGGAGGGCCTACGAGCAGTACTTC.

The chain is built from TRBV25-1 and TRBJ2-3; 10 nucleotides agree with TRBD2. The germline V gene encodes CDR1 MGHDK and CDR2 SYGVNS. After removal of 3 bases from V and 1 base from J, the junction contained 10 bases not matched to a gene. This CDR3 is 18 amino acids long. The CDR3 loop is CASSEGFLAGARTDTQYF. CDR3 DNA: TGTGCCAGCAGTGAGGGGTTCCTAGCGGGGGCCCGCACAGATACGCAGTATTTT.

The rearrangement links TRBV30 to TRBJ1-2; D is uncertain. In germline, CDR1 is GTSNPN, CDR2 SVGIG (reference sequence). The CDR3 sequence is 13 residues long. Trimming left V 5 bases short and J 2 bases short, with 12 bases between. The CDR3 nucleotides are TGTGCCTGGGTGAGGAACGGCAACTATGGCTACACCTTC. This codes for CAWVRNGNYGYTF.

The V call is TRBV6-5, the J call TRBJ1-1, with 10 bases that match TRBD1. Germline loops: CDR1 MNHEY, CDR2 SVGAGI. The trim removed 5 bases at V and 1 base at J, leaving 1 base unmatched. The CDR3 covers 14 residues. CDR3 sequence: CASSRTGGNTEAFF. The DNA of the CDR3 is TGTGCCAGCAGTCGGACAGGGGGGAACACTGAAGCTTTCTTT.